This is a list of T cell receptor beta chains from one sample in a study of OX40 agonist ivuxolimab in advanced cancers. The table came from immunoSEQ multiplex PCR; TCRdb's copy has only in-frame clones and leaves some out. The table lists about 48,000 clones, over 90% of them singletons. Sequences were derived from CD4+ or CD8+ T cells sorted from blood, sampled in a trial of the OX40 agonist ivuxolimab. The receptors stem from an adult with an advanced solid tumor such as melanoma, head and neck, liver or kidney cancer. Each CDR3 is given without its conserved first and last residue. Fields, in order: J gene, V gene, D gene, CDR3 protein. A D gene is named only where the DNA matches it firmly.

TRBJ2-5 | TRBV7-9 | - | ASSLRRWDSAETQY
TRBJ2-1 | TRBV6-5 | TRBD1 | ASSYSQGANNEQF
TRBJ2-3 | TRBV4-1 | - | ASSQDLASSSTDTQY
TRBJ1-6 | TRBV6-1 | - | ASSPGRPLH
TRBJ1-2 | TRBV19 | - | ASSIESRNYGYT
TRBJ2-2 | TRBV11-2 | - | ASSLLAGELF
TRBJ1-2 | TRBV30 | TRBD1 | ACGDSAYGYT
TRBJ2-3 | TRBV27 | - | ASSLSAGASTDTQY
TRBJ1-1 | TRBV11-2 | - | ASSLAGEAF
TRBJ1-1 | TRBV5-1 | TRBD1 | ASSSRQGLNTEAF
TRBJ2-2 | TRBV7-6 | - | ASSRTVTGELF
TRBJ2-3 | TRBV11-2 | - | ASEGGPLGTDTQY
TRBJ1-2 | TRBV5-6 | - | ASSLGGGYGYT
TRBJ2-4 | TRBV6-5 | TRBD1 | ASSWDSKNIQY
TRBJ1-5 | TRBV11-2 | - | ASSLFADQPQH
TRBJ1-6 | TRBV27 | - | ASSLSGRIGQFSPLH
TRBJ1-5 | TRBV21-1 | - | ASRHRDRGDGSNQPQH
TRBJ2-5 | TRBV30 | TRBD2 | AWSVLLAGAETQY
TRBJ1-5 | TRBV4-1 | - | ASSQERGSNQPQH
TRBJ2-3 | TRBV4-1 | - | ASSQVEGFGRGASSTDTQY
TRBJ1-6 | TRBV4-1 | - | ASSQDAGTGSPLH
TRBJ2-1 | TRBV19 | - | ASTGYNEQF
TRBJ2-5 | TRBV15 | TRBD1 | ATQDRGDQETQY
TRBJ2-1 | TRBV9 | - | ASSEGVYNEQF
TRBJ2-1 | TRBV4-1 | TRBD2 | ASSQTSGGGNEQF
TRBJ1-6 | TRBV27 | TRBD1 | ASSSGQGTYNSPLH
TRBJ2-5 | TRBV18 | TRBD2 | ASSPGLAGARPDETQY
TRBJ1-2 | TRBV11-2 | - | ASSLAGPYGYT
TRBJ2-2 | TRBV11-2 | - | ASSLAGVVTGELF
TRBJ1-1 | TRBV5-1 | TRBD1 | ASSLSWWDRDNTEAF
TRBJ1-2 | TRBV28 | - | ASSPVGADNYGYT
TRBJ2-1 | TRBV6-1 | - | ASSGDRGNEQF
TRBJ1-6 | TRBV19 | - | ASSIGDGRSSYNSPLH
TRBJ1-2 | TRBV27 | - | ARERGLDYGYT
TRBJ2-5 | TRBV10-3 | TRBD1 | AISESGQSIVKTQY
TRBJ2-2 | TRBV28 | - | ASSFGPGVTGELF